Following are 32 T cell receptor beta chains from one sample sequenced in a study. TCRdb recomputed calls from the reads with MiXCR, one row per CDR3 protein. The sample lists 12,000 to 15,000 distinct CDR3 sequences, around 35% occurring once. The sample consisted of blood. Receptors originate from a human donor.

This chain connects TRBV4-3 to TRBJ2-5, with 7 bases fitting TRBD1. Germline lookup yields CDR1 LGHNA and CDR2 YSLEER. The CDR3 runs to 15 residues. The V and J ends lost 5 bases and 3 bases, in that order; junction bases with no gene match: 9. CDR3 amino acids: CASSARDSNKETQYF. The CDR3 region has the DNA TGCGCCAGCAGCGCCCGGGACAGCAATAAAGAGACCCAGTACTTC.

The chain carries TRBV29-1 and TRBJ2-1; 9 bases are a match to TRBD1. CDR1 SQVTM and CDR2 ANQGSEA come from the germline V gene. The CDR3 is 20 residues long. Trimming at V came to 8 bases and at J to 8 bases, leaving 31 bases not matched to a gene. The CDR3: CSSSISGRHGGTGKRDEQFF. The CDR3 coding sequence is TGCAGCAGTTCGATAAGCGGCCGCCATGGAGGGACAGGGAAACGGGATGAGCAGTTCTTC.

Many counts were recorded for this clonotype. The CDR3 reads CASSQERTGGSYEQYF. The CDR3 DNA follows: TGCGCCAGCAGCCAAGAGAGGACAGGGGGCTCCTACGAGCAGTACTTC. The rearrangement uses TRBV4-3 and TRBJ2-7, with 10 bases that match TRBD1. V dropped 0 bases and J dropped 0; count of bases not matched to a gene: 2. The CDR3 has 16 amino acids. CDR1 and CDR2 (germline): LGHNA, YSLEER.

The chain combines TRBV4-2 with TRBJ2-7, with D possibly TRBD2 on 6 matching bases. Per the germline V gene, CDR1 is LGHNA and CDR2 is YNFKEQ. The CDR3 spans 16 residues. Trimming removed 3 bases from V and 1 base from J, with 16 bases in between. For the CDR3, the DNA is TGTGCCAGCAGCCATGGAGGGGCTTACGGTTCCTACGAGCAGTACTTC. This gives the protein CASSHGGAYGSYEQYF.

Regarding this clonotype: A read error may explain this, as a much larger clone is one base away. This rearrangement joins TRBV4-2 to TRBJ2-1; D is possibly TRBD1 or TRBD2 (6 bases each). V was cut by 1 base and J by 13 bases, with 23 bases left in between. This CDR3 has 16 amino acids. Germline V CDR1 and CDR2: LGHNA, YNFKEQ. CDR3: CASSQVVGGPTETQFF. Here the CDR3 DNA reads TGTGCCAGCAGCCAAGTTGTGGGGGGCCCCACTGAGACCCAGTTCTTC.

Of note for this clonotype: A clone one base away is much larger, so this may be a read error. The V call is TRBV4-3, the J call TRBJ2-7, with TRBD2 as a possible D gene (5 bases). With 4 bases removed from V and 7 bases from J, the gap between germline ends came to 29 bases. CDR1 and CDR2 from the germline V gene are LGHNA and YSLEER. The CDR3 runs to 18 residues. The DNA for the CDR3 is TGCGCCAGCAGCCTCGATCTCATCCGGGATTCCAACTGGAGTGAGCAGTACTTC. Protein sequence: CASSLDLIRDSNWSEQYF.

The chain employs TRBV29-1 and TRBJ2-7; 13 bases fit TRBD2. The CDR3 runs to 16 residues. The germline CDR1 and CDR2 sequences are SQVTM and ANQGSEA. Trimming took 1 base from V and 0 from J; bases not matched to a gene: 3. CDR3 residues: CSVEVGLAGTSYEQYF. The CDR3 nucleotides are TGCAGCGTTGAAGTGGGACTAGCGGGGACCTCCTACGAGCAGTACTTC.

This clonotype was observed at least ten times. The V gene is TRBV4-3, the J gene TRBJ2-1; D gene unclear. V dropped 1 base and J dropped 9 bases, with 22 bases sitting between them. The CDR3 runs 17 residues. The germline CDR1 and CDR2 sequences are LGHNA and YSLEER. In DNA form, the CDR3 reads TGCGCCAGCAGCCAAGTGGCGTCGGGCAAGGTTGATAGTGAGCAGTTCTTC. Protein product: CASSQVASGKVDSEQFF.

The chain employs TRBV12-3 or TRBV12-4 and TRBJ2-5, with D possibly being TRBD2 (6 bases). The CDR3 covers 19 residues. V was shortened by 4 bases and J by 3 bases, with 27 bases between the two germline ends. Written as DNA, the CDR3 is TGTGCCAGCAGTTCGATAAGCGGCCGCCATGGAGGGTATGAAGAGACCCAGTACTTC. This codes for CASSSISGRHGGYEETQYF.

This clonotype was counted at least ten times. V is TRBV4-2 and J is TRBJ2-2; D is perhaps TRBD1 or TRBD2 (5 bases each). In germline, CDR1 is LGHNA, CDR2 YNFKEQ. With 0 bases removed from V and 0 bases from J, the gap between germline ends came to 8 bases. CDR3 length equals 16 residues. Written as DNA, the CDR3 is TGTGCCAGCAGCCAAGAGTGGGGGACGAACACCGGGGAGCTGTTTTTT. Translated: CASSQEWGTNTGELFF.

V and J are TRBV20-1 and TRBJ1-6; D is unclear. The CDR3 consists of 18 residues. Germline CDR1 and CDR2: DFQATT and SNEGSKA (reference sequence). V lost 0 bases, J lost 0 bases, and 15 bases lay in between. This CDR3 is CSARDPAGGSSYNSPLHF. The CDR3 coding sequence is TGCAGTGCTAGAGATCCCGCGGGCGGGAGCTCCTATAATTCACCCCTCCACTTT.

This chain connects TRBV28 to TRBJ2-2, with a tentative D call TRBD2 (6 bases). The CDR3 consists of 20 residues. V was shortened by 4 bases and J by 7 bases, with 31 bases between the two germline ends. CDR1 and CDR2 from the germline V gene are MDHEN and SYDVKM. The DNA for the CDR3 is TGTGCCAGCAGTTCGATAAGCGGCCGCCATGGAGGGAGTGATGACGGGGAGCTGTTTTTT. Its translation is CASSSISGRHGGSDDGELFF.

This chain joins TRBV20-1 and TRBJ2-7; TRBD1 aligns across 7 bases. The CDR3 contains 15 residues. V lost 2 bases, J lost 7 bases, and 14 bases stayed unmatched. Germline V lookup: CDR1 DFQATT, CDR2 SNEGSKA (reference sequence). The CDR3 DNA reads TGCAGTGCTAGACGGACAGGTGACTTCCCGGGAGAGCAGTACTTC. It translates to CSARRTGDFPGEQYF.

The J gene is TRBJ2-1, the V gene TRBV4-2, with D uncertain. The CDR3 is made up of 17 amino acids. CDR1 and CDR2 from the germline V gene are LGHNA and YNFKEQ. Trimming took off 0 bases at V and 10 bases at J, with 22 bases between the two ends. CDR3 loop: CASSQDPAPRNTGEQFF. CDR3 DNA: TGTGCCAGCAGCCAAGATCCGGCCCCTAGGAACACCGGGGAGCAGTTCTTC.

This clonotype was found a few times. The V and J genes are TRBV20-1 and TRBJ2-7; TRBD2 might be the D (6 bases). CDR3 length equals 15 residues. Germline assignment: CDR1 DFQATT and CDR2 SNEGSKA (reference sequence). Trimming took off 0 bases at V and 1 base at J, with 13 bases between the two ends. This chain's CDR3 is CSARDKGGVSYEQYF. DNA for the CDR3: TGCAGTGCTAGAGATAAGGGCGGGGTATCCTACGAGCAGTACTTC.

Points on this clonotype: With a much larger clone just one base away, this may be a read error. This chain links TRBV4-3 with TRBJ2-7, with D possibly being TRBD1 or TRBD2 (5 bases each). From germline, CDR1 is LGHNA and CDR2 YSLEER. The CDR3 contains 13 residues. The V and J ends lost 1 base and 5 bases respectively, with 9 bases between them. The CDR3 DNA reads TGCGCCAGCAGCCAAGGGGGGTCCCACGAGCAGTACTTC. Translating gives CASSQGGSHEQYF.

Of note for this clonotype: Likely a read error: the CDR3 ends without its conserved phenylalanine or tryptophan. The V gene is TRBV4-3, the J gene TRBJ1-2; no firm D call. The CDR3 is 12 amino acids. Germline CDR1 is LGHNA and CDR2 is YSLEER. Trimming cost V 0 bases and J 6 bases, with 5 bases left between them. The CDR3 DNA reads TGCGCCAGCAGCCAAGAAAGTGATGGCTACACCTTA. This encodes CASSQESDGYTL.

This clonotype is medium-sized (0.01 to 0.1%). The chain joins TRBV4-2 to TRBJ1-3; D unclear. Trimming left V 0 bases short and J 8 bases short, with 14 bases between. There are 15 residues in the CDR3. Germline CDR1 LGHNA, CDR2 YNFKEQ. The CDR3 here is CASSQDLGFGYTIYF. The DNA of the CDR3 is TGTGCCAGCAGCCAAGATCTAGGGTTTGGGTACACCATATATTTT.

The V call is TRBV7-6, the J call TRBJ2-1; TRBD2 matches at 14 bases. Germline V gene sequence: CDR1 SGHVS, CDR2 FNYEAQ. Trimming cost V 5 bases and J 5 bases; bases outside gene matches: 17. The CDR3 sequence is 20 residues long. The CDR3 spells CASSQRGLAGVTRLHNEQFF. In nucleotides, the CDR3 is TGTGCCAGCAGCCAGCGGGGACTAGCGGGAGTCACTCGTCTCCACAATGAGCAGTTCTTC.

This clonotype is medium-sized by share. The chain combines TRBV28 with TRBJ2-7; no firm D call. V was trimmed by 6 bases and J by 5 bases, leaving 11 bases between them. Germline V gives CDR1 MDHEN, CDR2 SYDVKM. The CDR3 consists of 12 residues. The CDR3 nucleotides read TGTGCCAGCAGCAGCAGTGGGAACGAGCAGTACTTC. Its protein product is CASSSSGNEQYF.

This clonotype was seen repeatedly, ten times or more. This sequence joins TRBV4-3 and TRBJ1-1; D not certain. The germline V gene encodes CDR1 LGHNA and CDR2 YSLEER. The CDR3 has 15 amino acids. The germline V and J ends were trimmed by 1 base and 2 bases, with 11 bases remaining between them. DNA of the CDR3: TGCGCCAGCAGCCAAGGAGGACCCGCTAACACTGAAGCTTTCTTT. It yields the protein CASSQGGPANTEAFF.

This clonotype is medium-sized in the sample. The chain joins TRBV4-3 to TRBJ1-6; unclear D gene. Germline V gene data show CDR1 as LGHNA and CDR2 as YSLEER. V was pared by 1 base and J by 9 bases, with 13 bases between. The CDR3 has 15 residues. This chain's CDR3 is CASSQVRAYTSPLHF. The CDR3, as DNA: TGCGCCAGCAGCCAAGTAAGAGCATACACTTCACCCCTCCACTTT.

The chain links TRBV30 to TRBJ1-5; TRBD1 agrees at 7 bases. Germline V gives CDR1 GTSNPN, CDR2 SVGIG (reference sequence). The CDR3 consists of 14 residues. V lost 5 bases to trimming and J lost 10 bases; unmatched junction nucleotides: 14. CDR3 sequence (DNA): TGTGCCTGGTCCCCGGGACAGAATAATTCACCCCAGCATTTT. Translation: CAWSPGQNNSPQHF.

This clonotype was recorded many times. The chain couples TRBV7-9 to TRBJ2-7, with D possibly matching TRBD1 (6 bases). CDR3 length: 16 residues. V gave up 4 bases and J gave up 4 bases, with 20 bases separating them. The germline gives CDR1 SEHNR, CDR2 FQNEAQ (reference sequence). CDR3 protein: CASSWGARQQGYEQYF. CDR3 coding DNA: TGTGCCAGCAGCTGGGGTGCGCGTCAACAGGGATACGAGCAGTACTTC.

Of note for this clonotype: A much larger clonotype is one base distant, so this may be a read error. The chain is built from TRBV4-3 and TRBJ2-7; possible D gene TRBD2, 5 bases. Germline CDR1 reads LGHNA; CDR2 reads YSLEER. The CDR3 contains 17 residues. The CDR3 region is CAISQARHGLKSYEQYF. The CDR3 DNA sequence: TGCGCCATCAGCCAAGCCAGACACGGACTGAAATCCTACGAGCAGTACTTC.

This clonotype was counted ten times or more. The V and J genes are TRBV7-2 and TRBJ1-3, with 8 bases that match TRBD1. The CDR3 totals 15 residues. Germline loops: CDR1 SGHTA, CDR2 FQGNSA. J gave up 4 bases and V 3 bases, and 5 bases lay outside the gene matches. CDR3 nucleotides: TGTGCCAGCAGCTTCCAGGGGGCGGGAGGAAACACCATATATTTT. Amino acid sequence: CASSFQGAGGNTIYF. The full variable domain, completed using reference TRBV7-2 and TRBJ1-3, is GAGVSQSPSNKVTEKGKDVELRCDPISGHTALYWYRQSLGQGLEFLIYFQGNSAPDKSGLPSDRFSAERTGGSVSTLTIQRTQQEDSAVYLCASSFQGAGGNTIYFGEGSWLTVV.

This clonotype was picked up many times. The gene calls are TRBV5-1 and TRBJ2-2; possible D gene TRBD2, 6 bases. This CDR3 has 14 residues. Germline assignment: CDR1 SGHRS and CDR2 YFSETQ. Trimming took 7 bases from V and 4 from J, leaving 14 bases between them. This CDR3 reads CASRGMGGTGELFF. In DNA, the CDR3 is TGCGCCAGCCGCGGAATGGGGGGCACCGGGGAGCTGTTTTTT.

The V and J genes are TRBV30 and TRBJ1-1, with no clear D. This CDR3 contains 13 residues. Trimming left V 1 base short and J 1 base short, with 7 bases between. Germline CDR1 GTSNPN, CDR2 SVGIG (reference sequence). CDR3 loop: CAWSDAGNTEAFF. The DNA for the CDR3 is TGTGCCTGGAGTGATGCAGGGAACACTGAAGCTTTCTTT. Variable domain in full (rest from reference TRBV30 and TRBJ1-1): SQTIHQWPATLVQPVGSPLSLECTVEGTSNPNLYWYRQAAGRGLQLLFYSVGIGQISSEVPQNLSASRPQDRQFILSSKKLLLSDSGFYLCAWSDAGNTEAFFGQGTRLTVV.

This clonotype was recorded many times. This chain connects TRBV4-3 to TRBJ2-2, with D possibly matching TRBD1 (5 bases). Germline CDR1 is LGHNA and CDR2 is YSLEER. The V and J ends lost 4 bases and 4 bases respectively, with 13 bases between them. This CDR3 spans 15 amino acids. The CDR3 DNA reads TGCGCCAGCAGCCCCTTCCCAGGGCCCACCGGGGAGCTGTTTTTT. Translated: CASSPFPGPTGELFF.

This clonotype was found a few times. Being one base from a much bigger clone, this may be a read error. The CDR3 loop is CASSRTSSSYNEQYF. The CDR3 bases are TGTGCCAGCAGCCGGACCAGCAGCTCCTACAATGAGCAGTACTTC. The chain combines TRBV14 with TRBJ2-1; no firm D call. The J call could be wrong; TRBJ2-7 is a better fit for the DNA end. CDR1 is SGHDN and CDR2 is FVKESK in the germline V gene. The CDR3 has 15 amino acids.

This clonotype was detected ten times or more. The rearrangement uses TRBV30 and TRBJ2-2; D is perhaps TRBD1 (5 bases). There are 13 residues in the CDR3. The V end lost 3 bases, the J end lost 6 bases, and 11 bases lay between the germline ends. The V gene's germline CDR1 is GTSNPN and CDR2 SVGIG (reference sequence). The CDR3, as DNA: TGTGCCTGGAGCCCCAGGGTGGCCGGGGAGCTGTTTTTT. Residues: CAWSPRVAGELFF.

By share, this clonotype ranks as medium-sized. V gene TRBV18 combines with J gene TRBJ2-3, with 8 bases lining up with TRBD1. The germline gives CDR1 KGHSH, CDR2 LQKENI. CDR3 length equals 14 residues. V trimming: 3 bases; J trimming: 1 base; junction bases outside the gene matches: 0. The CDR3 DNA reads TGTGCCAGCTCACCGGGACAGGGCACAGATACGCAGTATTTT. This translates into CASSPGQGTDTQYF.